Given below is one TCR beta chain in context. Its antigen is as yet unknown. The sample belongs to a study of T cells expressing NK-cell markers. Study-wide results and limits: Dominant NKG2C+ clonotypes accounted for roughly 1.0-8% of CD8+ T cells in 5 to 7 donors. These same clonotypes (in several donors) also led the CD3+CD56-NKG2C+ fraction. Evidence did not settle whether expanded NKG2C+ T cell clones targeted HCMV.

CDR3 length: 14 amino acids. Following a re-call of the 5' RACE reads, TCRdb has one entry per CDR3 protein and lacks DNA. The sample is made up of about 120,000 distinct CDR3 sequences, and the top ten hold around 20% of it. The V call is TRBV12-3 or TRBV12-4, the J call TRBJ2-1; the D call of TRBD1 rests on TCRdb alone, since no DNA is present to check it. The TCR originated in a woman aged 18 to 75 in good health. Sequenced: blood T cells: a sorted CD56 or NKG2C T cell subset, CD4+ or CD8+ T cells, or bulk PBMC T cells (not recorded which). CDR3 loop: CASGGQGPHNEQFF.